This T cell receptor beta chain was sequenced in a study of cytomegalovirus exposure and HLA in healthy donors. Study as a whole: Drawn from HLA-typed donors, 83 million or so unique TCRs were held in an early data release.

Whereas donors were nominally healthy upon sampling, unrecorded immune exposures were probable. Trimming removed 1 base from V and 2 bases from J; junction bases left unmatched: 4. Germline CDR1 reads SGHDN; CDR2 reads FVKESK. CDR3 length: 16 residues. Use of 60 Vbeta and 13 Jbeta primers characterized the PCR. Sequencing used immunoSEQ multiplex PCR; TCRdb keeps in-frame clones, though not all of them. The sample yields about 140,000 clones, over 70% seen once. The chain combines TRBV14 with TRBJ2-3; TRBD1 aligns across 9 bases. The sample comprised PBMCs. This TCR came from a woman aged 40 to 50 in good health and CMV-seronegative. The DNA of the CDR3 is TGTGCCAGCAGCCAAGGGGACAGGGCCCACACAGATACGCAGTATTTT. It specifies CASSQGDRAHTDTQYF.